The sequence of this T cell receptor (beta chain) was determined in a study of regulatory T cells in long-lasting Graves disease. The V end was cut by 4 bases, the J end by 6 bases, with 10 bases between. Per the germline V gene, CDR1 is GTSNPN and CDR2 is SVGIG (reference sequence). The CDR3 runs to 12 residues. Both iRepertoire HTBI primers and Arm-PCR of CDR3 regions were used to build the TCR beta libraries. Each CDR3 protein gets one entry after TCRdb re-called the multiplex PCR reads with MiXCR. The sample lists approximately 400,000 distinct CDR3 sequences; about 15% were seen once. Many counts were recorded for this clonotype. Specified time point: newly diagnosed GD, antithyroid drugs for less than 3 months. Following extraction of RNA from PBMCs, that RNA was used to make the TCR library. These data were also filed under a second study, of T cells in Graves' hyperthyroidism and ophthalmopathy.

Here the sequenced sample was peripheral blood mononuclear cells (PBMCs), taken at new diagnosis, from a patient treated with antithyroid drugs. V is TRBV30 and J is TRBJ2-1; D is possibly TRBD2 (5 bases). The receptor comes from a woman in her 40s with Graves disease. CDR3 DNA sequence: TGTGCCTGGACTAGCAACGGCAATGAGCAGTTCTTC. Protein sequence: CAWTSNGNEQFF.